This T cell receptor beta chain came from a study of T-cell reconstitution after alpha-beta-depleted transplantation in children. With 2 bases removed from V and 2 bases from J, the gap between germline ends came to 4 bases. Per the germline V gene, CDR1 is LGHNA and CDR2 is YNFKEQ. The CDR3 has 12 residues. As regards this clonotype: Antigen: not known.

Study-level points and caveats: Two months or so post-transplant, alpha-beta T cells reportedly derived from several hundred expanded graft clones.

It was with unique molecular identifiers that the TCRbeta library was prepared. TCRdb used MiXCR to reprocess the PCR reads, holding one entry per CDR3 protein. The sample holds just over 200,000 distinct CDR3 sequences, about 8.2% seen once. Source: PBMCs, mostly from graft donor cells, taken 360 days after TCRalphabeta/CD19-depleted stem cell transplant. The chain joins TRBV4-2 to TRBJ2-7; D not certain. This clonotype was sampled from a male patient aged 2 to 9 who had a stem cell transplant for acute myeloid leukemia, so the T cells may come from the graft donor. In DNA, the CDR3 is TGTGCCAGCAGCCAAACAGCCTACGAGCAGTACTTC. It yields the protein CASSQTAYEQYF.